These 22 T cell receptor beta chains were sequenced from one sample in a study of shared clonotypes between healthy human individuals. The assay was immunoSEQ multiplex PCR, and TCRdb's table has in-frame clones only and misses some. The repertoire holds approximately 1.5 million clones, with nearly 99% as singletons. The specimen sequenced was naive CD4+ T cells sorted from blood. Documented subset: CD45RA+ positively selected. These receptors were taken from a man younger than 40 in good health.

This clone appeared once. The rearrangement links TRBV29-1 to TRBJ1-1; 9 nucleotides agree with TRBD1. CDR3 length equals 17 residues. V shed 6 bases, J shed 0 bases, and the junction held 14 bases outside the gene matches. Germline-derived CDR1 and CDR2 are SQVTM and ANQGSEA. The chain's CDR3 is CSVLQGASFVMNTEAFF. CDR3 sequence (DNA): TGCAGCGTATTACAGGGGGCGAGTTTCGTAATGAACACTGAAGCTTTCTTT.

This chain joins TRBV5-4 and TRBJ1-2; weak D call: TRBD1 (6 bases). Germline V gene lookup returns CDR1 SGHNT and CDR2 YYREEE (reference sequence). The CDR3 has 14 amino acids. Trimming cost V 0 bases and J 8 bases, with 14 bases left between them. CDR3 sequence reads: CASSLAGGRVGYTF. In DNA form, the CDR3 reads TGTGCCAGCAGCTTGGCTGGGGGGCGGGTAGGCTACACCTTC.

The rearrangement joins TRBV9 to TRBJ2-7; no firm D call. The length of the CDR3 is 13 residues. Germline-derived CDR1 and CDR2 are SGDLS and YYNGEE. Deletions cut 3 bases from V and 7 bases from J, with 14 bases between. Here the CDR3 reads CASSARLAEEQYF. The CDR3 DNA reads TGTGCCAGCAGCGCCCGGCTTGCGGAGGAGCAGTACTTC.

The CDR3 DNA reads TGTGCCAGCAGCATTAGCACAGGGGTCGGCTACACCTTC. Its translation: CASSISTGVGYTF. The rearrangement links TRBV5-4 to TRBJ1-2; 7 bases are shared with TRBD1. V shed 4 bases, J shed 8 bases, and the junction held 8 bases outside the gene matches. CDR3 size: 13 residues. Germline assignment: CDR1 SGHNT and CDR2 YYREEE (reference sequence).

CDR3 DNA sequence: TGTGCCAGCAGCTCCCTAAGGCAGGTCGAGCAGTACTTC. It yields the protein CASSSLRQVEQYF. The chain couples TRBV7-9 to TRBJ2-7; D remains unclear. Trimming took 4 bases from V and 6 from J, leaving 13 bases between them. This CDR3 spans 13 amino acids. Germline CDR1 is SEHNR and CDR2 is FQNEAQ (reference sequence). Drawing the rest from reference TRBV7-9 and TRBJ2-7, the complete variable domain is DTGVSQNPRHKITKRGQNVTFRCDPISEHNRLYWYRQTLGQGPEFLTYFQNEAQLEKSRLLSDRFSAERPKGSFSTLEIQRTEQGDSAMYLCASSSLRQVEQYFGPGTRLTVT.

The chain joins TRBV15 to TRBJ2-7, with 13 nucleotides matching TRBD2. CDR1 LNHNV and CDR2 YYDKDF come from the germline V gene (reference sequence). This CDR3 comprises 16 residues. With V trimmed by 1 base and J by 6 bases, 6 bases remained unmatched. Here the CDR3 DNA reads TGTGCCACCAGCAGAGGAGGGACTAGCGGGATACGCGAGCAGTACTTC. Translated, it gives CATSRGGTSGIREQYF. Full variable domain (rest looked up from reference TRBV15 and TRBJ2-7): DAMVIQNPRYQVTQFGKPVTLSCSQTLNHNVMYWYQQKSSQAPKLLFHYYDKDFNNEADTPDNFQSRRPNTSFCFLDIRSPGLGDTAMYLCATSRGGTSGIREQYFGPGTRLTVT.

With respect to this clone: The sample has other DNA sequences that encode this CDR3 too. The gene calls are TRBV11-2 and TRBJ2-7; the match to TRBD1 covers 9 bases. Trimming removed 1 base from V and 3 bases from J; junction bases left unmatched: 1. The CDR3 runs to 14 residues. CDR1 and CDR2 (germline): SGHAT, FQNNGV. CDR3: CASSLGQGVYEQYF. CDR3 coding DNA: TGTGCCAGCAGCTTAGGACAGGGGGTCTACGAGCAGTACTTC.

The CDR3 bases are TGTGCCAGTAGTTCCCTGGCGGGAGTCTCCACCGGGGAGCTGTTTTTT. It translates to CASSSLAGVSTGELFF. The chain recombines TRBV19 with TRBJ2-2, with 7 bases fitting TRBD2. The CDR3 totals 16 residues. Trimming at V came to 5 bases and at J to 4 bases, leaving 10 bases not matched to a gene. Germline CDR1 and CDR2: LNHDA and SQIVND (reference sequence).

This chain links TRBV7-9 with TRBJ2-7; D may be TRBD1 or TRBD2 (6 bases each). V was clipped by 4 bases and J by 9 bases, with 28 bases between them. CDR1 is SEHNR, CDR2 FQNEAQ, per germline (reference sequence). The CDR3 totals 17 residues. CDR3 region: CASSSTGGGRDRGRQYF. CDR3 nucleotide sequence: TGTGCCAGCAGCTCCACCGGGGGCGGCAGGGATAGGGGTAGGCAGTACTTC.

CDR3 amino acids: CASSLTVGLYEQYF. CDR3 coding DNA: TGTGCCAGCAGCTTGACGGTAGGCCTCTACGAGCAGTACTTC. This sequence joins TRBV5-8 and TRBJ2-7; no clear D gene. V lost 1 base and J 3 bases, leaving 11 bases between the germline ends. The CDR3 has 14 residues. Germline values: CDR1 SGHTS, CDR2 YDEGEE.

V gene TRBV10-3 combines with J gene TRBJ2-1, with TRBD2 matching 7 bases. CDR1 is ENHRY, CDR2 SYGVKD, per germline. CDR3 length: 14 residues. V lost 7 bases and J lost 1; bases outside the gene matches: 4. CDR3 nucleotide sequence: TGTGCCATCAATCCGGGACTATCCTACAATGAGCAGTTCTTC. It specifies CAINPGLSYNEQFF.

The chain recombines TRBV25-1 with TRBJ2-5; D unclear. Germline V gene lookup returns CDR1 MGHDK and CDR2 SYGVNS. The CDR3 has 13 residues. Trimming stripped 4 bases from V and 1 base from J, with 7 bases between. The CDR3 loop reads CASSGGSQETQYF. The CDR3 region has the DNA TGTGCCAGCAGTGGGGGATCCCAAGAGACCCAGTACTTC.

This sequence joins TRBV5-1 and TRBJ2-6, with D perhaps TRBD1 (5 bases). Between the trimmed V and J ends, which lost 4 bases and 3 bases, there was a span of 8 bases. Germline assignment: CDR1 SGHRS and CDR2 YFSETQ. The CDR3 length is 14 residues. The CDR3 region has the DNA TGCGCCAGCAGCCAGGGTCTTGGGGCCAACGTCCTGACTTTC. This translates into CASSQGLGANVLTF.

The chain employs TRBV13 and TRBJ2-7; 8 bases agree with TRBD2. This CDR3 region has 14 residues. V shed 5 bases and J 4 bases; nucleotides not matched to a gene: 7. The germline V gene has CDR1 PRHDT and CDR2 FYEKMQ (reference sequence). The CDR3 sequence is CASSILAGGYEQYF. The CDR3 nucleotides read TGTGCCAGCAGCATCCTAGCGGGTGGTTACGAGCAGTACTTC.

CDR3 sequence: CASSDLLGRSGYTF. CDR3 bases: TGTGCCAGCAGTGACCTACTGGGAAGATCTGGCTACACCTTC. The chain joins TRBV2 to TRBJ1-2; D unclear. Trimming cost V 3 bases and J 7 bases, with 15 bases left between them. This CDR3 contains 14 residues. Germline V CDR1 and CDR2: SNHLY, FYNNEI.

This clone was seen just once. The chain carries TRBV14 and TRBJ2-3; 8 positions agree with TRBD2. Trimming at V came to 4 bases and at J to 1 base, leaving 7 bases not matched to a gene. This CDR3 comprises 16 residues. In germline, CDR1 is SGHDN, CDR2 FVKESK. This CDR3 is CASSLRAGGGTDTQYF. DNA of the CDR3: TGTGCCAGCAGCCTCAGGGCGGGAGGAGGCACAGATACGCAGTATTTT.

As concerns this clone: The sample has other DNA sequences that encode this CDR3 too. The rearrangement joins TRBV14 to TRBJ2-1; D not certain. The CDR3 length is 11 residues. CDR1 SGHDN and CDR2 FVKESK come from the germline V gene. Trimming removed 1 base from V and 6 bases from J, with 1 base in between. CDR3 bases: TGTGCCAGCAGCCAAGTCAATGAGCAGTTCTTC. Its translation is CASSQVNEQFF.

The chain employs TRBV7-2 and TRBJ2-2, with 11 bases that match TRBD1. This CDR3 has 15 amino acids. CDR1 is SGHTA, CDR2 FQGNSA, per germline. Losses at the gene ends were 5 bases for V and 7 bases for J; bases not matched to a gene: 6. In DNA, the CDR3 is TGTGCCAGCAGCGTCGGACAGGGGGCAGGCGGGGAGCTGTTTTTT. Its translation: CASSVGQGAGGELFF.

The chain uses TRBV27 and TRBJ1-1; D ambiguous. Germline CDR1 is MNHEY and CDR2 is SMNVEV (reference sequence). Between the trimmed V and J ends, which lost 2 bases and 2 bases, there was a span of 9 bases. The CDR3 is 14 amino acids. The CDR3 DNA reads TGTGCCAGCAGTTTAGGACGGTTTAACACTGAAGCTTTCTTT. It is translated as CASSLGRFNTEAFF.

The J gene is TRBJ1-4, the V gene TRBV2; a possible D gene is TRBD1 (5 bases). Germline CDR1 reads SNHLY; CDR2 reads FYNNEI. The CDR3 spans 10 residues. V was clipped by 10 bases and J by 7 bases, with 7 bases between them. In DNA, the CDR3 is TGTGCCACCAGGGCTGAAAAACTGTTTTTT. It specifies CATRAEKLFF. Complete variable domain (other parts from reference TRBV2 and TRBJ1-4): EPEVTQTPSHQVTQMGQEVILRCVPISNHLYFYWYRQILGQKVEFLVSFYNNEISEKSEIFDDQFSVERPDGSNFTLKIRSTKLEDSAMYFCATRAEKLFFGSGTQLSVL.

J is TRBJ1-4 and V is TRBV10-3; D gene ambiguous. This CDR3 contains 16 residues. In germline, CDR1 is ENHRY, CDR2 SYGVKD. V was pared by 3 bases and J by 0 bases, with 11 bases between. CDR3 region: CAISEFGQTTNEKLFF. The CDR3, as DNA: TGTGCCATCAGTGAATTTGGGCAGACAACTAATGAAAAACTGTTTTTT.

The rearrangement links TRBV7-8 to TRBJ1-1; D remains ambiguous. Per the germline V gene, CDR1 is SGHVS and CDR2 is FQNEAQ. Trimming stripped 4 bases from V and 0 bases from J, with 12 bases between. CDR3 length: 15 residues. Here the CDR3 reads CASSSTVQMNTEAFF. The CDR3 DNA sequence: TGTGCCAGCAGCTCCACGGTTCAAATGAACACTGAAGCTTTCTTT. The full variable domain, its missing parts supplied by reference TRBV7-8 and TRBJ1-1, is GAGVSQSPRYKVAKRGQDVALRCDPISGHVSLFWYQQALGQGPEFLTYFQNEAQLDKSGLPSDRFFAERPEGSVSTLKIQRTQQEDSAVYLCASSSTVQMNTEAFFGQGTRLTVV.